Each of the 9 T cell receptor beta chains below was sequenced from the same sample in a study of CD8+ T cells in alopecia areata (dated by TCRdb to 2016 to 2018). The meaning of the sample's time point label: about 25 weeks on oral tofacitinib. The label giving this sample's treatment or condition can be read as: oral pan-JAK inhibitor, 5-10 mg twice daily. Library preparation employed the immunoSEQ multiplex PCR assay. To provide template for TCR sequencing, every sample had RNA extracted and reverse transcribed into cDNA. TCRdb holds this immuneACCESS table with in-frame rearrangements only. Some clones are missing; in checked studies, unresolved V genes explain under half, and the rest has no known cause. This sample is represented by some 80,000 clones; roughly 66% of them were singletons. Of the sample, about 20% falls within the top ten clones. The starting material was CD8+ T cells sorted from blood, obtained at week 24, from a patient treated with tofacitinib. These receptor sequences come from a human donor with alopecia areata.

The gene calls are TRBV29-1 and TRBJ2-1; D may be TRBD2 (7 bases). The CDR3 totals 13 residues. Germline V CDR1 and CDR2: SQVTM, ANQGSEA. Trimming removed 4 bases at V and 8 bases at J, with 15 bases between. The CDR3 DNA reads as TGCAGCGTTGTTTGGGGGGGCCGGTATGAGCAGTTCTTC. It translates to CSVVWGGRYEQFF.

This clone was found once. CDR3 amino acids: CAWSESSGYEQYF. The CDR3 nucleotides are TGTGCCTGGAGTGAATCTAGCGGATACGAGCAGTACTTC. The gene calls are TRBV30 and TRBJ2-7, with TRBD2 identical over 7 bases. CDR3 length: 13 amino acids. The germline gives CDR1 GTSNPN, CDR2 SVGIG (reference sequence). Trimming at V came to 1 base and at J to 4 bases, leaving 4 bases not matched to a gene.

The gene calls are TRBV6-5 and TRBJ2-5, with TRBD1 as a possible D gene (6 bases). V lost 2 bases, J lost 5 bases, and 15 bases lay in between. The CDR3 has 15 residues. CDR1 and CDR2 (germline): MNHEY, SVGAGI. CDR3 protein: CASSYGQGLVETQYF. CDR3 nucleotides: TGTGCCAGCAGTTACGGGCAGGGGCTGGTTGAGACCCAGTACTTC.

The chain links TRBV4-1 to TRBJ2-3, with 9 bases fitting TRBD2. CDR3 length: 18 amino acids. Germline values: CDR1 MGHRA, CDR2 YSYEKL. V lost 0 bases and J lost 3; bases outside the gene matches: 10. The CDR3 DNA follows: TGCGCCAGCAGCCAAGATCGGGCGGGAGGGCCGGGGACAGATACGCAGTATTTT. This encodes CASSQDRAGGPGTDTQYF.

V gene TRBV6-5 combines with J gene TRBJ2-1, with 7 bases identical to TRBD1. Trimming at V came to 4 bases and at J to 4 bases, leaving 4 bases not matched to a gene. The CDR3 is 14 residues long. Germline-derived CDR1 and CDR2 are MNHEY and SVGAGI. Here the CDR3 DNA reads TGTGCCAGCAGTTCGACAGGGACATACAATGAGCAGTTCTTC. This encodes CASSSTGTYNEQFF.

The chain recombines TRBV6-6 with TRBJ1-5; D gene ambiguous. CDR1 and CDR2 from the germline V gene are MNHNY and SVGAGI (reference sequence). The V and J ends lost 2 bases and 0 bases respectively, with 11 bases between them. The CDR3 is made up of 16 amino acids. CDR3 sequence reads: CASSYGRTDSNQPQHF. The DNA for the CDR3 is TGTGCCAGCAGTTACGGGAGAACAGATAGCAATCAGCCCCAGCATTTT.

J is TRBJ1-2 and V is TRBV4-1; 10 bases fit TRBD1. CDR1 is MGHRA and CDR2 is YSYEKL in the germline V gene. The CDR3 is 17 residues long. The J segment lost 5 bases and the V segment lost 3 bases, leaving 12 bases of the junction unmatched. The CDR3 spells CASSHQIRTGGKYGYTF. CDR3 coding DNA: TGCGCCAGCAGCCATCAAATACGGACAGGGGGAAAATATGGCTACACCTTC.

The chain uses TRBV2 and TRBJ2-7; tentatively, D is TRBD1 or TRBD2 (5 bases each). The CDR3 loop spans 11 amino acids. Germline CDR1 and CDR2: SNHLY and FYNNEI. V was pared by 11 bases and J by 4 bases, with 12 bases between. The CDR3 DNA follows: TGTGCCGTTGGGGACGATTACGAGCAGTACTTC. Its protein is CAVGDDYEQYF.

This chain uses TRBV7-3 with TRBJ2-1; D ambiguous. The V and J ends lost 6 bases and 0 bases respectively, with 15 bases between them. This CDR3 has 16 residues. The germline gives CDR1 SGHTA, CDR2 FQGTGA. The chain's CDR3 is CASSLDGLSSYNEQFF. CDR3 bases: TGTGCCAGCAGTCTCGACGGGCTTAGCTCCTACAATGAGCAGTTCTTC.